This T cell receptor beta chain was sequenced in a study of blood T cell repertoires in COVID-19. On the study more broadly: Samples taken during acute and convalescent COVID-19 were collected in the United States, Italy and Spain. Sample material is recorded as cDNA or gDNA derived from T cells, B-cell-depleted T cells, or PBMCs.

This CDR3 comprises 15 residues. Germline assignment: CDR1 GTSNPN and CDR2 SVGIG (reference sequence). Trimming took off 7 bases at V and 0 bases at J, with 15 bases between the two ends. Per the original methods: The authors estimated nucleated cell counts from reference gene primer amplification. Method: immunoSEQ multiplex PCR; TCRdb's copy keeps in-frame clones and lacks some. That table gives V, J and clone size, and the DNA gave D and trimming. The sample includes about 180,000 clones, about 88% of them seen just once. The table lists this clone with a count of one. The genes are TRBV30 and TRBJ2-2, with D tentatively TRBD1 (6 bases). Material: peripheral blood. This sequence originates from a man in his late teens or twenties who had recovered from COVID-19. Here the CDR3 DNA reads TGTGCCTTAACAGGGAGCCCAACGAACACCGGGGAGCTGTTTTTT. Translating it yields CALTGSPTNTGELFF.